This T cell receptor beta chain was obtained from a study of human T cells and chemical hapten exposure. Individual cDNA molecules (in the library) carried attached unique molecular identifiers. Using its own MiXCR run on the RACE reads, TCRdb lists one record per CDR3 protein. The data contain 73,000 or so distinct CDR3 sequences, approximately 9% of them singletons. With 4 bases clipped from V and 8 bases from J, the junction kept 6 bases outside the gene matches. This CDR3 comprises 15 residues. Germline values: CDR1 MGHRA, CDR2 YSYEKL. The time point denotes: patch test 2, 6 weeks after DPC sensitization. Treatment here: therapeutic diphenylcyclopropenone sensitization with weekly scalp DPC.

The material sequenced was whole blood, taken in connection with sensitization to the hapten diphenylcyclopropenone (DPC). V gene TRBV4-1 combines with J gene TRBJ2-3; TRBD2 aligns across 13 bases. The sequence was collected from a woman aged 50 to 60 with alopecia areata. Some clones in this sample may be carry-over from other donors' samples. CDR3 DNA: TGCGCCAGCAGCCCGGGACTAGCGGGGCCCGGTACGCAGTATTTT. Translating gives CASSPGLAGPGTQYF.